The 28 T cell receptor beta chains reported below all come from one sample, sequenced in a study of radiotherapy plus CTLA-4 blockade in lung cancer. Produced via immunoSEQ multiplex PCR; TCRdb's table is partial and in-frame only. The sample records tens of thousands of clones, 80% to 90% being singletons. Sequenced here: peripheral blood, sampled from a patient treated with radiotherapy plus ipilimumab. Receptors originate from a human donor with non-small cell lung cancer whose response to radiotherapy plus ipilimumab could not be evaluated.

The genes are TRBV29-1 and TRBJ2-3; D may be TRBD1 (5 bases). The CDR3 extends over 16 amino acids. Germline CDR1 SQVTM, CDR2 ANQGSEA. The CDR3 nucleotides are TGCAACCCCCTTAAAAAGGGGCCCTTGGTTTCAGATACGCAGTATTTT. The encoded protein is CNPLKKGPLVSDTQYF.

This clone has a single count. The CDR3 nucleotides are TGCGCCAGCAGCTTAAACGCAGGGGGCGCCAATGAAAAACTGTTTTTT. Translation gives CASSLNAGGANEKLFF. This chain uses TRBV5-1 with TRBJ1-4, with 8 bases aligning to TRBD1. V was pared by 2 bases and J by 5 bases, with 8 bases of the junction left unmatched. There are 16 residues in the CDR3. Germline V gene lookup returns CDR1 SGHRS and CDR2 YFSETQ. The full variable domain, with the rest looked up from reference TRBV5-1 and TRBJ1-4, is KAGVTQTPRYLIKTRGQQVTLSCSPISGHRSVSWYQQTPGQGLQFLFEYFSETQRNKGNFPGRFSGRQFSNSRSEMNVSTLELGDSALYLCASSLNAGGANEKLFFGSGTQLSVL.

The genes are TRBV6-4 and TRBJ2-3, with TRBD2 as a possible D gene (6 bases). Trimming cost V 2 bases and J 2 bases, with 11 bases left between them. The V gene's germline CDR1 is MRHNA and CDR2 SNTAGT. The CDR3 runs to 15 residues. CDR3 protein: CASSDHGLLTDTQYF. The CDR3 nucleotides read TGTGCCAGCAGTGACCACGGACTACTCACAGATACGCAGTATTTT.

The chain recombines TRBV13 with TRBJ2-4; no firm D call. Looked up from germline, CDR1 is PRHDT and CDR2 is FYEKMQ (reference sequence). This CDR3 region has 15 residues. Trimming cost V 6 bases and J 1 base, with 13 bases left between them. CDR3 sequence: CASRPALRAKNIQYF. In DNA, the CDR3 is TGTGCCAGCAGACCGGCCCTGAGGGCCAAAAACATTCAGTACTTC.

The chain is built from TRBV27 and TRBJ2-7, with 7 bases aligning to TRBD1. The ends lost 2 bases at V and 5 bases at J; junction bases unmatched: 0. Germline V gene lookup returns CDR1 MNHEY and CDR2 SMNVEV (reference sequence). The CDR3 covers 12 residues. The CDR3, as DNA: TGTGCCAGCAGTTTAACAGGGGACGAGCAGTACTTC. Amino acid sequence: CASSLTGDEQYF.

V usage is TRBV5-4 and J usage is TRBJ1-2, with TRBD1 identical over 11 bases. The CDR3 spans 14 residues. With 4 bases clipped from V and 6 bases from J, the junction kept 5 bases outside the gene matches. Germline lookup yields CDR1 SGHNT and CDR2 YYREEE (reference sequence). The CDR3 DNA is TGTGCCAGCAGCCCGGGACAGGGGGAGCATGGCTACACCTTC. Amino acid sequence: CASSPGQGEHGYTF.

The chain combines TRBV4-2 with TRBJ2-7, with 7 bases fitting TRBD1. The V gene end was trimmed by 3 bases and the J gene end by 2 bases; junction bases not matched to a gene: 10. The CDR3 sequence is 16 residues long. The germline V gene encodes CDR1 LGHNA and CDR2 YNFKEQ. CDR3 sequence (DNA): TGTGCCAGCAGCCAGGGGGTAGACAGGGTCGCCTACGAGCAGTACTTC. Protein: CASSQGVDRVAYEQYF.

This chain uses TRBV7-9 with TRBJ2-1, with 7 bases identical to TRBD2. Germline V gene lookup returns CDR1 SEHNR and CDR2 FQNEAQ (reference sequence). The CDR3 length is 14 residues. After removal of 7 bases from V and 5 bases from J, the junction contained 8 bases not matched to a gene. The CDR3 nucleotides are TGTGCCAGCACCTCCCCCCTAGCGGACAATGAGCAGTTCTTC. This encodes CASTSPLADNEQFF.

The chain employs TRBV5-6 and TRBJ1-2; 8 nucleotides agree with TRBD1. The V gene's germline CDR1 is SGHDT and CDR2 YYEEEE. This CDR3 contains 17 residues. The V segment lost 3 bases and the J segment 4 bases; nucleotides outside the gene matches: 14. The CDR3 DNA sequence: TGTGCCAGCAGCTGGCAGGGGGCGGATGTCGGTAGCTATGGCTACACCTTC. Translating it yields CASSWQGADVGSYGYTF.

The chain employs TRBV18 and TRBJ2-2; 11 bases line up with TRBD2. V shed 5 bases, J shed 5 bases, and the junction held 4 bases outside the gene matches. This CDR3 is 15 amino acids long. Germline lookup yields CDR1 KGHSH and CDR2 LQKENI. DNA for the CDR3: TGTGCCAGCTCATCGGGACTAGCGGCAACCGGGGAGCTGTTTTTT. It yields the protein CASSSGLAATGELFF.

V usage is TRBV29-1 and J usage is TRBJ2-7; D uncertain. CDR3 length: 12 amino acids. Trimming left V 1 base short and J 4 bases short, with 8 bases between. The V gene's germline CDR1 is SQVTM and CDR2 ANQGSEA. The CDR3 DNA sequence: TGCAGCGTTGAAGGTCAGTTGTACGAGCAGTACTTC. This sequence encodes CSVEGQLYEQYF.

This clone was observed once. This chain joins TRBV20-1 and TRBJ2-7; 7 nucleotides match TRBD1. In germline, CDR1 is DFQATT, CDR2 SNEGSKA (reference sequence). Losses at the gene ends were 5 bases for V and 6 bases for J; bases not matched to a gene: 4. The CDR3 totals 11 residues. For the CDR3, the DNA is TGCAGTGCTCCGGGGACAGCCGAGCAGTACTTC. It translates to CSAPGTAEQYF.

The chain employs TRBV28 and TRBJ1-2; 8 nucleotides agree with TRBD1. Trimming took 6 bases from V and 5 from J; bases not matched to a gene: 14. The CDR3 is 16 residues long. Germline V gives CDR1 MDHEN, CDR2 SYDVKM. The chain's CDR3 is CASSQELPRGQYGYTF. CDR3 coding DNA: TGTGCCAGCAGCCAAGAGTTGCCCAGGGGGCAATATGGCTACACCTTC.

The CDR3 loop reads CSATGLGFDEQYF. The DNA for the CDR3 is TGCAGCGCGACAGGCCTGGGGTTTGACGAGCAGTACTTC. The chain uses TRBV29-1 and TRBJ2-7, with D possibly being TRBD1 (6 bases). Trimming took 7 bases from V and 5 from J, leaving 18 bases between them. This CDR3 spans 13 amino acids. Per germline, CDR1 SQVTM and CDR2 ANQGSEA.

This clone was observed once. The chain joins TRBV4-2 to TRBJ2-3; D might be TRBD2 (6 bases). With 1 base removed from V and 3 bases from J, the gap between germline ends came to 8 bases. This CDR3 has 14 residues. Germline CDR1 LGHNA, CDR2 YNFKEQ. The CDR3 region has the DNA TGTGCCAGCAGCCAAGCGGGGGAAACAGATACGCAGTATTTT. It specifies CASSQAGETDTQYF.

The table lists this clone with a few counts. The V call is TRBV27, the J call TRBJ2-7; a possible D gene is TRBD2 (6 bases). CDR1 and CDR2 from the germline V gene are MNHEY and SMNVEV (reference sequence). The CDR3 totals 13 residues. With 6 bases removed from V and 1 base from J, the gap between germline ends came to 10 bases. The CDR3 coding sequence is TGTGCCAGCAGCACTGGGGGGTCCTACGAGCAGTACTTC. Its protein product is CASSTGGSYEQYF.

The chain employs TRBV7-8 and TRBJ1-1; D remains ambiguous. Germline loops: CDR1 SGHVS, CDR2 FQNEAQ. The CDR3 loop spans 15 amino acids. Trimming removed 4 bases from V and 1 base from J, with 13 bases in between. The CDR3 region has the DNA TGTGCCAGCAGCTCAGAACGGGGTTGGAACACTGAAGCTTTCTTT. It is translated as CASSSERGWNTEAFF.

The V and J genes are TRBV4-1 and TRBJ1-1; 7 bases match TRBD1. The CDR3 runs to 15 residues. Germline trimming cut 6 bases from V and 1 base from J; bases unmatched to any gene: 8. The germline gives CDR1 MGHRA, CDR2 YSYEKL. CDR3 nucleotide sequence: TGCGCCAGCAGGGATCTCACAGGGGCGAACACTGAAGCTTTCTTT. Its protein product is CASRDLTGANTEAFF.

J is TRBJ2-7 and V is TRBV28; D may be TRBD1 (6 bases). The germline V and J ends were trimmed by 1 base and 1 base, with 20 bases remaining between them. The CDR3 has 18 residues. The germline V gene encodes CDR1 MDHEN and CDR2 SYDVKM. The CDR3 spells CASSLSPQTGAFSYEQYF. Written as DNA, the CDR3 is TGTGCCAGCAGTTTATCTCCTCAGACAGGAGCATTTTCCTACGAGCAGTACTTC.

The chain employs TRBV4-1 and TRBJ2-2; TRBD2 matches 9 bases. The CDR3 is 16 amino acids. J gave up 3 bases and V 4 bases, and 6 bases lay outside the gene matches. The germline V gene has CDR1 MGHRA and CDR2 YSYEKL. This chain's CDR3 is CASSRRLAVDTGELFF. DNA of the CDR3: TGCGCCAGCAGCCGCAGACTAGCGGTCGACACCGGGGAGCTGTTTTTT.

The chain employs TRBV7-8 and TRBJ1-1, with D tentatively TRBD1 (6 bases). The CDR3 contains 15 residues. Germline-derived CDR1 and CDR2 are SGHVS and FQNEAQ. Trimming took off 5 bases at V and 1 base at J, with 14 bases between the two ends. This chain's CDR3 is CASSKRTERNTEAFF. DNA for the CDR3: TGTGCCAGCAGCAAAAGGACAGAAAGGAACACTGAAGCTTTCTTT.

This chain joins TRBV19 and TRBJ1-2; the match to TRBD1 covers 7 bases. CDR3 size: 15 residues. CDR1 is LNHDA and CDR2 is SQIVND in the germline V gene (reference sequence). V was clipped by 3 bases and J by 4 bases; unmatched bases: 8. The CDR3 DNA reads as TGTGCCAGTAGTATGACAGGGTTGGACATCTATGGCTACACCTTC. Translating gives CASSMTGLDIYGYTF.

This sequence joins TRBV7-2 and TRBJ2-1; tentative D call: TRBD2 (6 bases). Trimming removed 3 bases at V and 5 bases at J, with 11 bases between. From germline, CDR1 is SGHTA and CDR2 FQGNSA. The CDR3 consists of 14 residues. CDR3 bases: TGTGCCAGCAGCTTGTCGGGAGTGCACAATGAGCAGTTCTTC. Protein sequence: CASSLSGVHNEQFF.

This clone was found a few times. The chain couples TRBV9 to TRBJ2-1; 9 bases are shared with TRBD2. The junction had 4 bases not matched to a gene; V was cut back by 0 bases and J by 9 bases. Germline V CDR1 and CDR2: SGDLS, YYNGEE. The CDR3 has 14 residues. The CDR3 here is CASSVGGGRVEQFF. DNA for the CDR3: TGTGCCAGCAGCGTAGGAGGCGGGAGGGTTGAGCAGTTCTTC.

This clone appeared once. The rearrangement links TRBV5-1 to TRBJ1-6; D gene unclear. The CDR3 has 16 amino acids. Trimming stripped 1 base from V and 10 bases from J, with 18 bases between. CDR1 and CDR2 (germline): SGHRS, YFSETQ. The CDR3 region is CASSLWPTDGRSPLHF. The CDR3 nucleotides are TGCGCCAGCAGCTTGTGGCCGACGGATGGGAGGTCACCCCTCCACTTT.

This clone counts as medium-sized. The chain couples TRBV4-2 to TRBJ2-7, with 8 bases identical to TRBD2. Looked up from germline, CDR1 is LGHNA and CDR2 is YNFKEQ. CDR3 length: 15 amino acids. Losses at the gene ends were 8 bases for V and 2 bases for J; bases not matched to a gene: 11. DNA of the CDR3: TGTGCCAGCTCCCCTCCCAGCGGGGGCCCCTACGAGCAGTACTTC. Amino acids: CASSPPSGGPYEQYF.

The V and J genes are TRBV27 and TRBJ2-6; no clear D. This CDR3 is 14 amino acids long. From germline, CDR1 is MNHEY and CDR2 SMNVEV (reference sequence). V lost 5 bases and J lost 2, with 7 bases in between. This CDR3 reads CASSVLTGANVLTF. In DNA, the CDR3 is TGTGCCAGCAGTGTTCTAACTGGGGCCAACGTCCTGACTTTC.

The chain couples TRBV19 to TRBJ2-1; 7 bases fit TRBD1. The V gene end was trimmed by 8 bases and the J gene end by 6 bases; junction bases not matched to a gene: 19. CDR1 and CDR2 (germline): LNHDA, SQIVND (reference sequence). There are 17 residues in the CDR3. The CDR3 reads CASYDTGAGFSINEQFF. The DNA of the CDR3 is TGTGCCAGTTATGACACAGGGGCAGGTTTCAGTATCAATGAGCAGTTCTTC. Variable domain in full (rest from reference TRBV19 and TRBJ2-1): DGGITQSPKYLFRKEGQNVTLSCEQNLNHDAMYWYRQDPGQGLRLIYYSQIVNDFQKGDIAEGYSVSREKKESFPLTVTSAQKNPTAFYLCASYDTGAGFSINEQFFGPGTRLTVL.